This T cell receptor (beta chain) appears in the sequencing data of a study of blood T cells in healthy people across ages. Study results and caveats: Those diversity estimates obtained from one million T cells were thought to be underestimates.

The germline V gene has CDR1 MNHEY and CDR2 SVGEGT. V was cut by 1 base and J by 2 bases, with 22 bases left in between. This CDR3 has 19 residues. This clonotype occurred a few times. The antigen remains undetermined. With a J-beta primer mix and a sample-barcoded 5' primer, a second PCR ran about 7 to 11 cycles. Each of the cDNA molecules was tagged by a template-switch adaptor with 12 random nucleotides. Via MiXCR, TCRdb re-called the 5' RACE reads, giving one row per CDR3 protein. The sample yields 1.8 million or so distinct CDR3 sequences, roughly 43% seen once. The receptor was isolated from a human donor in good health. The chain is built from TRBV6-2 or TRBV6-3 and TRBJ2-3, with D perhaps matching TRBD1 (8 bases). The specimen was blood. The CDR3 nucleotides read TGTGCCAGCAGTTACTTGCTCGGGGGGACAGGTCCGGTCACAGATACGCAGTATTTT. This sequence encodes CASSYLLGGTGPVTDTQYF.